Below, 19 T cell receptor beta chains from the same sample are listed, as sequenced in a study of cytomegalovirus exposure and HLA in healthy donors. The data were produced by immunoSEQ multiplex PCR, yet TCRdb's version contains in-frame clones alone and is incomplete. The table shows tens of thousands of clones, with roughly 94% occurring only once. Sequenced input: PBMCs. Source of these receptors: a woman between 18 and 30 years old in good health and CMV-seropositive.

The chain joins TRBV7-3 to TRBJ2-1; TRBD2 aligns across 11 bases. The CDR3 is made up of 16 amino acids. J was trimmed by 8 bases and V by 5 bases; bases with no gene match: 11. Germline V gene sequence: CDR1 SGHTA, CDR2 FQGTGA. As DNA, the CDR3 is TGTGCCAGCAGCCAATACCCTAGCGGGAGGTTCGATGAGCAGTTCTTC. Translating gives CASSQYPSGRFDEQFF. Supplemented by reference TRBV7-3 and TRBJ2-1, the full variable domain reads GAGVSQTPSNKVTEKGKYVELRCDPISGHTALYWYRQSLGQGPEFLIYFQGTGAADDSGLPNDRFFAVRPEGSVSTLKIQRTERGDSAVYLCASSQYPSGRFDEQFFGPGTRLTVL.

The rearrangement joins TRBV9 to TRBJ2-7; D is possibly TRBD2 (5 bases). The V gene lost 9 bases and the J gene lost 6 bases, with 19 bases spanning the gap. Germline V gene lookup returns CDR1 SGDLS and CDR2 YYNGEE. The CDR3 contains 13 residues. CDR3 sequence (DNA): TGTGCCATCCTTACACCACCGGGGATCGAGCAGTACTTC. This codes for CAILTPPGIEQYF. Combining the CDR3 with reference TRBV9 and TRBJ2-7 gives the whole variable domain DSGVTQTPKHLITATGQRVTLRCSPRSGDLSVYWYQQSLDQGLQFLIQYYNGEERAKGNILERFSAQQFPDLHSELNLSSLELGDSALYFCAILTPPGIEQYFGPGTRLTVT.

This clone was found a few times. The chain couples TRBV28 to TRBJ2-7; 10 nucleotides align to TRBD2. This CDR3 is built from 17 residues. V was pared by 8 bases and J by 4 bases, with 17 bases of the junction left unmatched. Germline CDR1 is MDHEN and CDR2 is SYDVKM. The CDR3 region is CASPPGQFLAGDYEQYF. CDR3 DNA sequence: TGTGCCAGCCCCCCGGGACAGTTTCTAGCGGGAGATTACGAGCAGTACTTC.

The gene calls are TRBV4-1 and TRBJ2-4; 8 bases align to TRBD1. V lost 4 bases, J lost 5 bases, and 7 bases stayed unmatched. Germline loops: CDR1 MGHRA, CDR2 YSYEKL. CDR3 length: 15 amino acids. CDR3 nucleotides: TGCGCCAGCAGCCGCGGTGACAGGGGCGAAAACATTCAGTACTTC. Protein sequence: CASSRGDRGENIQYF.

The V and J genes are TRBV2 and TRBJ1-1; D may be TRBD1 (6 bases). V was pared by 5 bases and J by 1 base, with 14 bases between. The CDR3 is 15 residues long. CDR1 is SNHLY, CDR2 FYNNEI, per germline. The CDR3 DNA is TGTGCCAGCAGTCTGCAAGGACAGTCGAACACTGAAGCTTTCTTT. Encoded protein: CASSLQGQSNTEAFF.

The chain employs TRBV13 and TRBJ2-2, with TRBD1 matching 8 bases. The germline V gene encodes CDR1 PRHDT and CDR2 FYEKMQ (reference sequence). V lost 3 bases to trimming and J lost 1 base; unmatched junction nucleotides: 7. CDR3 length: 17 amino acids. DNA for the CDR3: TGTGCCAGCAGCTTGACGTGGGACAGGAAGAACACCGGGGAGCTGTTTTTT. Its translation: CASSLTWDRKNTGELFF. The whole variable domain, filled in from reference TRBV13 and TRBJ2-2, reads AAGVIQSPRHLIKEKRETATLKCYPIPRHDTVYWYQQGPGQDPQFLISFYEKMQSDKGSIPDRFSAQQFSDYHSELNMSSLELGDSALYFCASSLTWDRKNTGELFFGEGSRLTVL.

The gene calls are TRBV4-2 and TRBJ1-3; weak D call: TRBD1 (5 bases). Germline V lookup: CDR1 LGHNA, CDR2 YNFKEQ. The CDR3 runs to 16 residues. V dropped 6 bases and J dropped 0 bases, with 15 bases sitting between them. CDR3 nucleotides: TGTGCCAGCAGGCGGGGCACGGGATACTCTGGAAACACCATATATTTT. It encodes CASRRGTGYSGNTIYF.

DNA for the CDR3: TGTGCCAGCAGCCAAGACGGTAGCGGGGGAGGCACAGATACGCAGTATTTT. Its protein is CASSQDGSGGGTDTQYF. The chain carries TRBV4-2 and TRBJ2-3; the match to TRBD2 covers 9 bases. The CDR3 consists of 17 residues. J lost 1 base, V lost 0 bases, and 5 bases had no gene match. Germline CDR1 and CDR2: LGHNA and YNFKEQ.

The V and J genes are TRBV5-1 and TRBJ2-5; 7 bases align to TRBD2. J lost 4 bases, V lost 2 bases, and 11 bases had no gene match. The CDR3 totals 16 residues. Germline CDR1 SGHRS, CDR2 YFSETQ. CDR3 nucleotides: TGCGCCAGCAGCTTTTCCAGCGGGGTACTCCTAGAGACCCAGTACTTC. Translating it yields CASSFSSGVLLETQYF.

This sequence joins TRBV4-2 and TRBJ2-3; D possibly corresponds to TRBD2 (7 bases). Germline V gene lookup returns CDR1 LGHNA and CDR2 YNFKEQ. CDR3 size: 15 residues. V was shortened by 3 bases and J by 4 bases, with 14 bases between the two germline ends. CDR3 sequence (DNA): TGTGCCAGCAGCCAGGAAGCGGGGACACCAGATACGCAGTATTTT. It translates to CASSQEAGTPDTQYF.

This chain joins TRBV4-2 and TRBJ2-5; 13 positions match TRBD2. In germline, CDR1 is LGHNA, CDR2 YNFKEQ. There are 17 residues in the CDR3. J was trimmed by 5 bases and V by 0 bases; bases with no gene match: 6. CDR3 sequence: CASSQDRGLAGRETQYF. The CDR3 DNA reads TGTGCCAGCAGCCAAGATCGGGGACTAGCGGGGAGGGAGACCCAGTACTTC.

This clone rates as medium-sized. V gene TRBV5-1 combines with J gene TRBJ1-1, with 8 bases that match TRBD1. J lost 6 bases, V lost 4 bases, and 14 bases had no gene match. The CDR3 runs 16 residues. Per germline, CDR1 SGHRS and CDR2 YFSETQ. CDR3 sequence reads: CASSGDPGTGKSEAFF. DNA of the CDR3: TGCGCCAGCAGCGGAGACCCCGGGACAGGAAAATCTGAAGCTTTCTTT.

CDR3 residues: CASTRFPENTEAFF. CDR3 nucleotides: TGTGCCAGCACCCGGTTTCCCGAGAACACTGAAGCTTTCTTT. The chain links TRBV28 to TRBJ1-1; no firm D call. Germline V gene data show CDR1 as MDHEN and CDR2 as SYDVKM. This CDR3 comprises 14 residues. Trimming removed 7 bases at V and 1 base at J, with 13 bases between.

The J gene is TRBJ2-3, the V gene TRBV12-5; 13 bases line up with TRBD2. Germline V lookup: CDR1 LGHNT, CDR2 FRNRAP. The CDR3 sequence is 14 residues long. Trimming at V came to 1 base and at J to 11 bases, leaving 3 bases not matched to a gene. The CDR3 spells CASGLGTSGSMQYF. The CDR3 coding sequence is TGTGCTAGTGGTTTGGGGACTAGCGGGAGTATGCAGTATTTT.

The chain has TRBV7-2 and TRBJ2-2; D unclear. Germline V CDR1 and CDR2: SGHTA, FQGNSA. The CDR3 is made up of 14 amino acids. The V and J ends lost 4 bases and 5 bases respectively, with 11 bases between them. Written as DNA, the CDR3 is TGTGCCAGCAGCTCAATTATCCTAACCGGGGAGCTGTTTTTT. This translates into CASSSIILTGELFF.

This rearrangement joins TRBV28 to TRBJ1-2; TRBD1 might be the D (6 bases). This CDR3 spans 15 amino acids. CDR1 is MDHEN and CDR2 is SYDVKM in the germline V gene. V lost 5 bases and J 7 bases, leaving 20 bases between the germline ends. The CDR3 is CASSGSGQLFGGYTF. The CDR3 DNA sequence: TGTGCCAGCAGTGGGTCCGGACAGCTCTTTGGTGGCTACACCTTC.

The chain couples TRBV6-5 to TRBJ2-7; D possibly corresponds to TRBD2 (6 bases). There are 14 residues in the CDR3. CDR1 and CDR2 from the germline V gene are MNHEY and SVGAGI. V was clipped by 2 bases and J by 7 bases, with 15 bases between them. The CDR3 DNA is TGTGCCAGCAGTTACGGGACTGGGAGAGGAGAGCAGTACTTC. Amino acids: CASSYGTGRGEQYF.

This clone was observed a single time. V is TRBV7-2 and J is TRBJ1-5; no firm D call. This CDR3 is built from 17 residues. Trimming left V 0 bases short and J 0 bases short, with 12 bases between. Germline values: CDR1 SGHTA, CDR2 FQGNSA. The CDR3 coding sequence is TGTGCCAGCAGCTTAGCGCCGGCAGGATATAGCAATCAGCCCCAGCATTTT. Protein sequence: CASSLAPAGYSNQPQHF.

This rearrangement joins TRBV4-3 to TRBJ2-1; 8 bases map to TRBD1. V was clipped by 4 bases and J by 4 bases; unmatched bases: 3. The length of the CDR3 is 14 residues. Per germline, CDR1 LGHNA and CDR2 YSLEER. This chain's CDR3 is CASSPGTGYNEQFF. In DNA form, the CDR3 reads TGCGCCAGCAGCCCCGGGACAGGATACAATGAGCAGTTCTTC.